Listed here is a single TCR beta chain. Its antigen is unknown. The V gene lost 1 base and the J gene lost 2 bases, with 8 bases spanning the gap. The V gene's germline CDR1 is GTSNPN and CDR2 SVGIG (reference sequence). The CDR3 totals 13 residues. TCRdb used MiXCR to reprocess the RT-PCR reads, holding one entry per CDR3 protein. The sample has some 640,000 distinct CDR3 sequences, around 14% seen once. The data belong to a study of response to subunit inactivated influenza vaccine. Study findings and constraints: Each seasonal influenza vaccination recruits few new T cells, the authors suggested.

Sequencing used PBMCs from blood, obtained approximately 15 days before vaccination. The rearrangement uses TRBV30 and TRBJ2-5, with a tentative D call TRBD2 (5 bases). The origin of this receptor is a man aged 50-59 years who received an inactivated influenza vaccine. The CDR3 DNA reads TGTGCCTGGAGTGCCGGACTGCAAGAGACCCAGTACTTC. This codes for CAWSAGLQETQYF.